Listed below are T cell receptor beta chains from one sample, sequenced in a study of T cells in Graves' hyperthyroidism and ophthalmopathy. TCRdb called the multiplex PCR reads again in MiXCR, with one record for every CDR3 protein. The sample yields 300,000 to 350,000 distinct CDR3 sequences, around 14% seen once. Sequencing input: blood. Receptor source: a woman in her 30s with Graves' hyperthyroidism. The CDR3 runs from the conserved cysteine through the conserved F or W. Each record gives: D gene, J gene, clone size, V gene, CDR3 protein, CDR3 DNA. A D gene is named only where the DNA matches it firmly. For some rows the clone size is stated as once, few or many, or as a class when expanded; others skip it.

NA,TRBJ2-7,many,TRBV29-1,CSVSRDTYEQYF,TGCAGCGTCTCCCGGGACACCTACGAGCAGTACTTC
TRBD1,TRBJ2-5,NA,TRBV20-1,CSAIRGQGKETQYF,TGCAGTGCCATAAGAGGACAGGGAAAAGAGACCCAGTACTTC
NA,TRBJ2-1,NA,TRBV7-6,CASSPRATEQFF,TGTGCCAGCAGCCCCCGGGCGACTGAGCAGTTCTTC
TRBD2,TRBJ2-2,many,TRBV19,CASSFPGTSGPNTGELFF,TGTGCCAGTAGCTTTCCCGGGACTAGCGGACCGAACACCGGGGAGCTGTTTTTT
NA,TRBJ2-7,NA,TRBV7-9,CASSPRLPLVAEQYF,TGTGCCAGCAGCCCACGCCTTCCCCTAGTCGCCGAGCAGTACTTC
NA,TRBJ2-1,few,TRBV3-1,CASRSNNEQFF,TGTGCCAGCCGTTCTAACAATGAGCAGTTCTTC
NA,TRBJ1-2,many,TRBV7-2,CASSPGRVYGYTF,TGTGCCAGCAGCCCCGGCCGCGTCTATGGCTACACCTTC
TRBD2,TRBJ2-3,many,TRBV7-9,CASSRSGTGTDTQYF,TGTGCCAGCAGCCGTAGCGGGACGGGTACAGATACGCAGTATTTT
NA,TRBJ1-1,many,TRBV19,CASSIVEGTEAFF,TGTGCCAGTAGTATAGTAGAGGGGACTGAAGCTTTCTTT
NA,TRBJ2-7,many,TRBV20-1,CSARTPKGFYEQYF,TGCAGTGCCAGAACCCCTAAGGGATTTTACGAACAGTACTTC
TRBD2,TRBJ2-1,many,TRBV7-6,CASSLLGGDYNEQFF,TGTGCCAGCAGCTTACTTGGGGGGGATTACAATGAGCAGTTCTTC
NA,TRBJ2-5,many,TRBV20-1,CSAESITRQYQETQYF,TGCAGTGCCGAATCAATTACGCGACAGTATCAAGAGACCCAGTACTTC
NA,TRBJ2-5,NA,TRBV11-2,CASSFRRETQYF,TGTGCCAGCAGCTTTCGTCGGGAGACCCAGTACTTC
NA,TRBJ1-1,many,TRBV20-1,CSAATPGWDTEAFF,TGCAGTGCGGCAACCCCAGGGTGGGACACTGAAGCTTTCTTT
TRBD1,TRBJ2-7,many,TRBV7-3,CASSSDRGEQYF,TGTGCCAGCAGCTCGGACAGGGGCGAGCAGTACTTC
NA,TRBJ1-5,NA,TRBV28,CAGSIPGISNQPQHF,TGTGCCGGCAGTATACCGGGGATAAGCAATCAGCCCCAGCATTTT
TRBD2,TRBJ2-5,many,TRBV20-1,CSATRTSLETQYF,TGCAGTGCTACCAGGACTAGCTTGGAGACCCAGTACTTC
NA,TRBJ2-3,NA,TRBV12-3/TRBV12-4,CASSTTGSSTDTQYF,TGTGCCAGCAGCACCACAGGCTCTAGCACAGATACGCAGTATTTT
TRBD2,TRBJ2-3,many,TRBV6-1,CASSPLAVASTDTQYF,TGTGCCAGCAGTCCTCTAGCGGTAGCTAGCACAGATACGCAGTATTTT
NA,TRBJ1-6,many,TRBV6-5,CASSYSNQGSSYNSPLHF,TGTGCCAGCAGTTACTCGAATCAGGGGAGCTCCTATAATTCACCCCTCCACTTT
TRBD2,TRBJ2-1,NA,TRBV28,CATEFPGGPENEQFF,TGTGCCACCGAATTCCCGGGAGGGCCTGAAAATGAGCAGTTCTTC
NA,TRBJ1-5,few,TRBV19,CASEGAAGTSNQPQHF,TGTGCCAGTGAAGGAGCGGCAGGAACAAGCAATCAGCCCCAGCATTTT
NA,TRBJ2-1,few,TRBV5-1,CASSKGGLTTGSINSEQFF,TGCGCCAGCAGCAAGGGGGGCCTCACGACGGGTTCCATCAATTCTGAGCAGTTCTTC
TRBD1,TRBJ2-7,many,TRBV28,CASSPPGQPRYEQYF,TGTGCCAGCAGTCCGCCGGGACAGCCTCGTTACGAGCAGTACTTC
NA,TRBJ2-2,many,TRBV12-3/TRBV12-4,CASSFPGNRAGELFF,TGTGCCAGCAGTTTTCCCGGGAACCGCGCCGGGGAGCTGTTTTTT
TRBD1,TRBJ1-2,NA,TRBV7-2,CASSQGQGNYGYTF,TGTGCCAGCAGCCAAGGACAGGGTAACTATGGCTACACCTTC
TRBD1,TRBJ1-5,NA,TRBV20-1,CSARDRGTGGSQPQHF,TGCAGTGCTAGAGATAGGGGGACAGGGGGCTCTCAGCCCCAGCATTTT
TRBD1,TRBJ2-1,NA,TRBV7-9,CASARDRAYNEQFF,TGTGCCAGCGCGAGGGACAGGGCCTACAATGAGCAGTTCTTC
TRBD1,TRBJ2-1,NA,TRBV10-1,CASSDQGARAAVGQFF,TGCGCCAGCAGTGACCAGGGGGCGCGGGCAGCGGTCGGGCAGTTCTTC
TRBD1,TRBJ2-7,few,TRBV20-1,CSGTGTYEQYF,TGCAGTGGGACAGGGACCTACGAGCAGTACTTC
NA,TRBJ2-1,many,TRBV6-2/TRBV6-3,CASSQAPSRGNEQFF,TGTGCCAGCAGTCAAGCCCCTAGTCGGGGCAATGAGCAGTTCTTC
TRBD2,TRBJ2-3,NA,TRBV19,CASNTLAGFDTDTQYF,TGTGCCAGTAATACACTAGCGGGATTCGACACAGATACGCAGTATTTT